The sequence of this T cell receptor beta chain was determined in a study of blood T cell repertoires in COVID-19. Overall study: Collection of acute and convalescent COVID-19 samples took place in the United States, Italy and Spain. The analysed material was cDNA or gDNA that came from T cells, B-cell-depleted T cells, or PBMCs.

The CDR3 loop spans 14 amino acids. CDR1 and CDR2 from the germline V gene are LNHNV and YYDKDF (reference sequence). Trimming at V came to 4 bases and at J to 4 bases, leaving 7 bases not matched to a gene. The authors' processing: From reference gene primer amplification, estimates of nucleated cell counts were derived. Some clones are missing from TCRdb's copy, which holds only in-frame ones; the method was immunoSEQ multiplex PCR. That table furnishes V, J and clone size, whereas the DNA furnished D and trimming. The table has tens of thousands of clones, roughly 80% seen once. The origin of this receptor is an older woman with acute or convalescent COVID-19. The gene calls are TRBV15 and TRBJ2-7; 7 positions match TRBD1. Sample: peripheral blood. CDR3 in DNA: TGTGCCACCAGCATTTGGGACAGATTGTACGAGCAGTACTTC. This sequence encodes CATSIWDRLYEQYF.